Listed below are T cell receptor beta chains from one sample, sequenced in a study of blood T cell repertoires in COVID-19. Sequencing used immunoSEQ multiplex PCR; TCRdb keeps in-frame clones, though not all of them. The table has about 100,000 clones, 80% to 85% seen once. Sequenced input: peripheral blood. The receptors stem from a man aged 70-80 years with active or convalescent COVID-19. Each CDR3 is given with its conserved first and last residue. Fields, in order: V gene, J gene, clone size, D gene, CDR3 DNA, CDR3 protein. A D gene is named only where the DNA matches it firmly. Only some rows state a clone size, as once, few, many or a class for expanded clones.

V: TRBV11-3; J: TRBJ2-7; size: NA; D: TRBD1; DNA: TGTGCCAGCAGCTCGTTTACGGACAGGGGTTCTAAACGAAACTCCTACGAGCAGTACTTC; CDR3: CASSSFTDRGSKRNSYEQYF
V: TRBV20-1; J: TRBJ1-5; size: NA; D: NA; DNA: TGCAGTGCTAGTCCGGGATGGGGCAATCAGCCCCAGCATTTT; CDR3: CSASPGWGNQPQHF
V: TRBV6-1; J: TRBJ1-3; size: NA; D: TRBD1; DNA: TGTGCCAGCAGTGTAGAGACAGGGGGCGGCCCCCACACCATATATTTT; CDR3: CASSVETGGGPHTIYF
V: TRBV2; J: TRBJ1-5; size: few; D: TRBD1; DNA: TGTGCCAGCAGGCCCCCGGGACAGGGGGGCAATCAGCCCCAGCATTTT; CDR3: CASRPPGQGGNQPQHF
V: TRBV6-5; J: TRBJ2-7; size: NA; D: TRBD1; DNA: TGTGCCAGCAGTAAGGCCGGGACAGCCTACGAGCAGTACTTC; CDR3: CASSKAGTAYEQYF
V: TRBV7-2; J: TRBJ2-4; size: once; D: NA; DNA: TGTGCCAGCAGCTTAGACATAGCCAAAAACATTCAGTACTTC; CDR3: CASSLDIAKNIQYF
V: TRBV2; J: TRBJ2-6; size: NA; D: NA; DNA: TGTGCCAGCTCCCGAGACTTTTCTGGGGCCAACGTCCTGACTTTC; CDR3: CASSRDFSGANVLTF
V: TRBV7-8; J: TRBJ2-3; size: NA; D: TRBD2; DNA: TGTGCCAGCAGCTCGAGACTTTTGGGGGGGGTTACGCAGTATTTT; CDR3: CASSSRLLGGVTQYF
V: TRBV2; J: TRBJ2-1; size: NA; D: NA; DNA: TGTGCCAGCAGTGGAGAGAGTGGTTCCTACAATGAGCAGTTCTTC; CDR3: CASSGESGSYNEQFF
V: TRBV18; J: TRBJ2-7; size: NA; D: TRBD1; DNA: TGTGCCAGCTCACCAAATACAGGGGGATCCTACGAGCAGTACTTC; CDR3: CASSPNTGGSYEQYF
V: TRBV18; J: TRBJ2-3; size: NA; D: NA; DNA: TGTGCCAGCTCAAACGGACAAAACACAGATACGCAGTATTTT; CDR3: CASSNGQNTDTQYF
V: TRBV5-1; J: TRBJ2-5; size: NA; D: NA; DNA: TGCGCCAGCAGCTTGGTACAGGGGGGGGAGACCCAGTACTTC; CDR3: CASSLVQGGETQYF
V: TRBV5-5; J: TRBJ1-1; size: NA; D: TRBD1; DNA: TGTGCCAGCAGCCCCCTGGACAGGGGGCGTACTGAAGCTTTCTTT; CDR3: CASSPLDRGRTEAFF
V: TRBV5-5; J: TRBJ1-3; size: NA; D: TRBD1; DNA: TGTGCCAGCAGCCCGGGACAGGGGGCTTATGAAAACACCATATATTTT; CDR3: CASSPGQGAYENTIYF
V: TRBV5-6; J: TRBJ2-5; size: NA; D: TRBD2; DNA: TGTGCCAGCAGCTTTGGACTAGCGGGGGGTCTAGAGACCCAGTACTTC; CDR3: CASSFGLAGGLETQYF
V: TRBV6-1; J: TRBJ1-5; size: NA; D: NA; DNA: TGTGCCAGCAGTGAAGCTACAGGGAGTCAGCCCCAGCATTTT; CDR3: CASSEATGSQPQHF
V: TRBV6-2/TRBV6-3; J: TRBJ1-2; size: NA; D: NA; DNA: TGTGCCAGCGGTTGGTGGACAGCTAACTATGGCTACACCTTC; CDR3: CASGWWTANYGYTF
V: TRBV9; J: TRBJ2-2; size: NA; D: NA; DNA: TGTGCCAGCAGCGGGGTAGGACTCCCAAGTGGGGAGCTGTTTTTT; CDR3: CASSGVGLPSGELFF
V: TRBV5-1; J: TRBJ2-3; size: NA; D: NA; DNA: TGCGCCAGCAGCTTGGACCTGCCCGGCTTCGGAGCGCAGTATTTT; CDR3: CASSLDLPGFGAQYF
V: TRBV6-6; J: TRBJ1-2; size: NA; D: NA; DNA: TGTGCCAGCAGTTACTCGGGGGGGGTGCGGGGCTACACCTTC; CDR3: CASSYSGGVRGYTF
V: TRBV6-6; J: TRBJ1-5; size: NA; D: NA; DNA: TGTGCCAGCAGATTGGGGACATCTTTTGGCAATCAGCCCCAGCATTTT; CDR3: CASRLGTSFGNQPQHF